The next 21 T cell receptor beta chains were all read from a single sample in a study of T cell responses to AZD1222 COVID-19 vaccine (dated by TCRdb to the early 2020s). Libraries came from the immunoSEQ multiplex PCR assay. Drawn from immuneACCESS, this table holds only the in-frame rearrangements with V and J called that TCRdb kept. Clones are partly lost; checked studies trace under half to an unresolved V gene and leave the rest unexplained. This sample holds roughly 180,000 clones; over 85% were observed only once. The ten largest make up 1% of the sample. Reading the label with the study, this specimen's time point is: about 28 days (+/-7) after the second vaccine dose. The treatment or condition label, read with the paper, signifies: meningococcal conjugate vaccine given as trial control. The sample here was peripheral blood, taken 28 days after the second dose of the MenACWY control vaccine. The receptor source for this set is an adult who received the MenACWY meningococcal vaccine as a control.

Here the CDR3 DNA reads TGTGCCAGCAGCCAAACCAGCGGGGGAGCCTTCAAGACCCAGTACTTC. It encodes CASSQTSGGAFKTQYF. The chain has TRBV3-1 (or the pseudogene TRBV3-2) and TRBJ2-5, with 8 bases aligning to TRBD2. The germline V gene has CDR1 LGHDT and CDR2 YNNKEL (reference sequence). CDR3 length: 16 amino acids. The J segment lost 6 bases and the V segment lost 2 bases, leaving 11 bases of the junction unmatched.

This chain joins TRBV5-6 and TRBJ1-6; 8 bases map to TRBD1. This CDR3 has 14 amino acids. With 1 base clipped from V and 7 bases from J, the junction kept 1 base outside the gene matches. The V gene's germline CDR1 is SGHDT and CDR2 YYEEEE. The CDR3 coding sequence is TGTGCCAGCAGCTTGAGACAGGGGAATTCACCCCTCCACTTT. Translation: CASSLRQGNSPLHF.

This clone has just one count. The chain carries TRBV7-9 and TRBJ1-5, with 9 positions matching TRBD1. The CDR3 length is 15 residues. In germline, CDR1 is SEHNR, CDR2 FQNEAQ (reference sequence). V shed 5 bases, J shed 6 bases, and the junction held 8 bases outside the gene matches. In DNA, the CDR3 is TGTGCCAGCAGCCCCGGAACAGGGGGCAGTCAGCCCCAGCATTTT. This sequence encodes CASSPGTGGSQPQHF.

This chain connects TRBV20-1 to TRBJ2-5; a weak D match, TRBD1 (6 bases). The V gene lost 3 bases and the J gene lost 1 base, with 21 bases spanning the gap. This CDR3 region has 17 residues. CDR1 is DFQATT and CDR2 is SNEGSKA in the germline V gene (reference sequence). The CDR3 loop reads CSASGTAIRGIQETQYF. The DNA of the CDR3 is TGCAGTGCTAGTGGTACGGCCATTAGGGGGATCCAAGAGACCCAGTACTTC.

V usage is TRBV15 and J usage is TRBJ1-6; tentative D call: TRBD1 (5 bases). V dropped 0 bases and J dropped 9 bases, with 12 bases sitting between them. The CDR3 consists of 15 residues. Germline V gene lookup returns CDR1 LNHNV and CDR2 YYDKDF (reference sequence). CDR3 protein: CATSRDPPGTSPLHF. CDR3 bases: TGTGCCACCAGCAGAGATCCCCCAGGGACTTCACCCCTCCACTTT. Combining the CDR3 with reference TRBV15 and TRBJ1-6 gives the whole variable domain DAMVIQNPRYQVTQFGKPVTLSCSQTLNHNVMYWYQQKSSQAPKLLFHYYDKDFNNEADTPDNFQSRRPNTSFCFLDIRSPGLGDTAMYLCATSRDPPGTSPLHFGNGTRLTVT.

The genes are TRBV12-5 and TRBJ1-1, with TRBD1 identical over 10 bases. J was trimmed by 5 bases and V by 6 bases; bases with no gene match: 3. From germline, CDR1 is LGHNT and CDR2 FRNRAP. The CDR3 is made up of 13 amino acids. This CDR3 is CASGGQGITEAFF. CDR3 nucleotide sequence: TGTGCTAGTGGGGGACAGGGGATAACTGAAGCTTTCTTT.

V usage is TRBV20-1 and J usage is TRBJ1-1, with unresolved D. The CDR3 runs 14 residues. The V gene lost 3 bases and the J gene lost 0 bases, with 11 bases spanning the gap. Germline values: CDR1 DFQATT, CDR2 SNEGSKA (reference sequence). CDR3 nucleotides: TGCAGTGCTAGTTCGGCTTCTATGAACACTGAAGCTTTCTTT. It encodes CSASSASMNTEAFF.

CDR3 sequence: CASSHNLPRTGEGYGYTF. The CDR3 DNA sequence: TGTGCCAGCAGCCACAACTTACCCAGGACAGGGGAAGGCTATGGCTACACCTTC. The J gene is TRBJ1-2, the V gene TRBV4-2, with 9 bases aligning to TRBD1. V was pared by 3 bases and J by 4 bases, with 15 bases of the junction left unmatched. Germline V gene data show CDR1 as LGHNA and CDR2 as YNFKEQ. The CDR3 consists of 18 residues.

V usage is TRBV3-1 (or the pseudogene TRBV3-2) and J usage is TRBJ1-5, with D uncertain. CDR3 size: 15 residues. Germline V gives CDR1 LGHDT, CDR2 YNNKEL (reference sequence). The V end was cut by 1 base, the J end by 0 bases, with 7 bases between. CDR3 residues: CASSQAPTSNQPQHF. DNA for the CDR3: TGTGCCAGCAGCCAAGCACCTACTAGCAATCAGCCCCAGCATTTT.

The chain is built from TRBV29-1 and TRBJ2-5; tentatively, D is TRBD1 (6 bases). The CDR3 has 13 residues. V lost 4 bases, J lost 5 bases, and 14 bases lay in between. Germline V gives CDR1 SQVTM, CDR2 ANQGSEA. Written as DNA, the CDR3 is TGCAGCGTTGCTCCAGGGGTCTGGGAGACCCAGTACTTC. Encoded protein: CSVAPGVWETQYF. Together with reference TRBV29-1 and TRBJ2-5, the CDR3 gives the full variable domain: SAVISQKPSRDICQRGTSLTIQCQVDSQVTMMFWYRQQPGQSLTLIATANQGSEATYESGFVIDKFPISRPNLTFSTLTVSNMSPEDSSIYLCSVAPGVWETQYFGPGTRLLVL.

This chain joins TRBV9 and TRBJ1-2; D might be TRBD1 (6 bases). The V end was cut by 4 bases, the J end by 7 bases, with 14 bases between. The CDR3 is made up of 13 amino acids. The germline V gene encodes CDR1 SGDLS and CDR2 YYNGEE. CDR3 protein: CASSLGGSGGYTF. CDR3 nucleotides: TGTGCCAGCAGCTTAGGGGGTTCTGGTGGCTACACCTTC.

This clone came up a few times. The rearrangement links TRBV28 to TRBJ1-5; 10 bases align to TRBD1. Germline CDR1 is MDHEN and CDR2 is SYDVKM. The CDR3 loop spans 14 amino acids. Losses at the gene ends were 6 bases for V and 6 bases for J; bases not matched to a gene: 5. The CDR3 is CASRGTGVSQPQHF. CDR3 coding DNA: TGTGCCAGCAGGGGGACAGGGGTGAGTCAGCCCCAGCATTTT. Using reference TRBV28 and TRBJ1-5 for the parts outside the CDR3, the full variable domain is DVKVTQSSRYLVKRTGEKVFLECVQDMDHENMFWYRQDPGLGLRLIYFSYDVKMKEKGDIPEGYSVSREKKERFSLILESASTNQTSMYLCASRGTGVSQPQHFGDGTRLSIL.

The chain links TRBV7-9 to TRBJ1-2; D remains unclear. Germline-derived CDR1 and CDR2 are SEHNR and FQNEAQ (reference sequence). This CDR3 is built from 15 residues. V was shortened by 1 base and J by 5 bases, with 14 bases between the two germline ends. CDR3: CASSLESAGDYGYTF. In DNA, the CDR3 is TGTGCCAGCAGCTTAGAATCGGCAGGAGATTATGGCTACACCTTC.

The chain employs TRBV30 and TRBJ1-2, with D perhaps TRBD1 (6 bases). This CDR3 comprises 13 residues. V lost 4 bases and J lost 5, with 14 bases in between. Per the germline V gene, CDR1 is GTSNPN and CDR2 is SVGIG (reference sequence). CDR3 nucleotides: TGTGCCTGGAATAGGGGGAAGAAATATGGCTACACCTTC. Its protein is CAWNRGKKYGYTF. Full variable domain (outside the CDR3, taken from reference TRBV30 and TRBJ1-2): SQTIHQWPATLVQPVGSPLSLECTVEGTSNPNLYWYRQAAGRGLQLLFYSVGIGQISSEVPQNLSASRPQDRQFILSSKKLLLSDSGFYLCAWNRGKKYGYTFGSGTRLTVV.

The chain uses TRBV29-1 and TRBJ1-2; D perhaps matches TRBD1 (5 bases). From germline, CDR1 is SQVTM and CDR2 ANQGSEA. The CDR3 has 11 residues. V lost 7 bases and J lost 1, with 7 bases in between. The CDR3 loop is CSADSNYGYTF. Written as DNA, the CDR3 is TGCAGCGCAGACAGTAACTATGGCTACACCTTC.

This clone has just a few counts. The V and J genes are TRBV5-6 and TRBJ1-4; D may be TRBD1 (6 bases). Deletions cut 5 bases from V and 4 bases from J, with 15 bases between. Germline CDR1 reads SGHDT; CDR2 reads YYEEEE. This CDR3 has 15 amino acids. The chain's CDR3 is CASSPTGLVNEKLFF. CDR3 bases: TGTGCCAGCAGTCCAACAGGGTTGGTTAATGAAAAACTGTTTTTT.

Of note for this clone: Other DNA sequences of this sample code for an identical CDR3. The chain recombines TRBV7-2 with TRBJ2-7; D is unclear. Germline CDR1 is SGHTA and CDR2 is FQGNSA. V was cut by 5 bases and J by 4 bases, with 6 bases left in between. There are 11 residues in the CDR3. CDR3 bases: TGTGCCAGCAGCCCCAGTTACGAGCAGTACTTC. Translation gives CASSPSYEQYF.

The V and J genes are TRBV5-4 and TRBJ1-2, with D possibly matching TRBD1 (6 bases). Germline CDR1 and CDR2: SGHNT and YYREEE (reference sequence). The CDR3 sequence is 13 residues long. V was shortened by 1 base and J by 4 bases, with 8 bases between the two germline ends. The DNA for the CDR3 is TGTGCCAGCAGCTTGCAGGGGAGCTATGGCTACACCTTC. Its protein is CASSLQGSYGYTF.

The genes are TRBV5-8 and TRBJ1-5, with D possibly TRBD1 on 5 matching bases. CDR1 and CDR2 (germline): SGHTS, YDEGEE. Between the trimmed V and J ends, which lost 2 bases and 7 bases, there was a span of 10 bases. CDR3 length equals 13 residues. CDR3 bases: TGTGCCAGCAGCTTTAGGGGACGGCAGCCCCAGCATTTT. Translating gives CASSFRGRQPQHF.

The V and J genes are TRBV9 and TRBJ1-3; D is unclear. V lost 3 bases and J lost 0, with 10 bases in between. The germline V gene has CDR1 SGDLS and CDR2 YYNGEE. The CDR3 covers 15 residues. The CDR3, as DNA: TGTGCCAGCAGCGGGCAGTTATCCTCTGGAAACACCATATATTTT. Translated: CASSGQLSSGNTIYF.

The J gene is TRBJ1-5, the V gene TRBV5-1; D unclear. The V end lost 5 bases, the J end lost 2 bases, and 11 bases lay between the germline ends. Germline CDR1 SGHRS, CDR2 YFSETQ. This CDR3 is 14 amino acids long. The CDR3 is CASSPDGGNQPQHF. The CDR3 DNA is TGCGCCAGCAGTCCGGATGGGGGCAATCAGCCCCAGCATTTT. The full variable domain, its missing parts supplied by reference TRBV5-1 and TRBJ1-5, is KAGVTQTPRYLIKTRGQQVTLSCSPISGHRSVSWYQQTPGQGLQFLFEYFSETQRNKGNFPGRFSGRQFSNSRSEMNVSTLELGDSALYLCASSPDGGNQPQHFGDGTRLSIL.